The 3 T cell receptor beta chains below were found in one sample sequenced in a study of cytomegalovirus exposure and HLA in healthy donors. Both 60 Vbeta primers and 13 Jbeta primers went into the PCR. Method: immunoSEQ multiplex PCR; TCRdb's copy keeps in-frame clones and lacks some. The repertoire has about 140,000 clones, approximately 82% of them found once; the top ten carry 9% to 10%. Sample: PBMCs. All receptors come from a woman in her fifties or sixties in good health and CMV-seropositive.

The chain combines TRBV6-6 with TRBJ2-3; 10 positions match TRBD2. Germline CDR1 MNHNY, CDR2 SVGAGI (reference sequence). The CDR3 covers 14 residues. With V trimmed by 6 bases and J by 4 bases, 4 bases remained unmatched. CDR3 coding DNA: TGTGCCAGCAGCAGACTAGCGGGCGCAGATACGCAGTATTTT. It specifies CASSRLAGADTQYF.

This rearrangement joins TRBV2 to TRBJ1-4; D perhaps matches TRBD1 (6 bases). This CDR3 has 15 amino acids. Trimming took 8 bases from V and 0 from J, leaving 13 bases between them. Germline assignment: CDR1 SNHLY and CDR2 FYNNEI. CDR3 loop: CASQGHTATNEKLFF. The DNA for the CDR3 is TGTGCCAGCCAGGGACATACTGCAACTAATGAAAAACTGTTTTTT.

This clone appeared a single time. This rearrangement joins TRBV6-6 to TRBJ1-1, with D possibly matching TRBD1 (6 bases). Germline CDR1 is MNHNY and CDR2 is SVGAGI (reference sequence). Trimming pared 10 bases from V and 2 bases from J, leaving 14 bases between. This CDR3 comprises 13 residues. The CDR3 region has the DNA TGTGCCATGGCGACAGGACCCAACACTGAAGCTTTCTTT. As protein: CAMATGPNTEAFF.